Below, 2 T cell receptor beta chains from the same sample are listed, as sequenced in a study of PD-1 blockade in classical Hodgkin lymphoma. Profiling relied on immunoSEQ multiplex PCR, and the TCRdb table lists in-frame clones only, not all of them. The table includes around 65,000 clones, around 89% detected once. Each of the patients experienced relapse following autologous stem cell transplantation, and their brentuximab vedotin exposure differed. This material consisted of peripheral blood mononuclear cells (PBMCs), taken at baseline. Receptor source: a human donor with classical Hodgkin lymphoma.

The J gene is TRBJ1-1, the V gene TRBV5-4; D is undetermined. The V gene lost 4 bases and the J gene lost 0 bases, with 7 bases spanning the gap. Germline V gene sequence: CDR1 SGHNT, CDR2 YYREEE (reference sequence). CDR3 length equals 13 residues. The CDR3 loop is CASSGLMNTEAFF. CDR3 bases: TGTGCCAGCAGCGGACTAATGAACACTGAAGCTTTCTTT. Based on the CDR3 plus reference TRBV5-4 and TRBJ1-1, the full variable domain is ETGVTQSPTHLIKTRGQQVTLRCSSQSGHNTVSWYQQALGQGPQFIFQYYREEENGRGNFPPRFSGLQFPNYSSELNVNALELDDSALYLCASSGLMNTEAFFGQGTRLTVV.

The chain is built from TRBV5-1 and TRBJ2-1, with 8 bases lining up with TRBD2. Germline V gene lookup returns CDR1 SGHRS and CDR2 YFSETQ. The ends lost 4 bases at V and 9 bases at J; junction bases unmatched: 18. CDR3 length: 17 residues. This CDR3 is CASSRAAGVRKVGEQFF. The CDR3 DNA reads as TGCGCCAGCAGCAGGGCAGCGGGGGTCCGAAAGGTGGGTGAGCAGTTCTTC.